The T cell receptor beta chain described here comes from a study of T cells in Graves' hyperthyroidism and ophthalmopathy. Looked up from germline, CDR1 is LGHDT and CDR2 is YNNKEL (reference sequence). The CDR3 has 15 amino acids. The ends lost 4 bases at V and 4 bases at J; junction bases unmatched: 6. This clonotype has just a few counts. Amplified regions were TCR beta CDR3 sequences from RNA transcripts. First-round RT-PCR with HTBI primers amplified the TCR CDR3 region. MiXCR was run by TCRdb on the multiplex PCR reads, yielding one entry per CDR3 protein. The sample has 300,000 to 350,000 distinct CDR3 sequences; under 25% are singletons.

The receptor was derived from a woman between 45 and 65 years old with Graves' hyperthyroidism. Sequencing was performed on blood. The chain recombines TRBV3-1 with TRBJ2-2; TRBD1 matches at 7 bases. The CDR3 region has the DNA TGTGCCAGCAGCCGCTGGGGACAGCTCACCGGGGAGCTGTTTTTT. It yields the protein CASSRWGQLTGELFF.